Included here is one TCR beta chain sequence, with context. Seattle patients were enrolled while actively infected and followed longitudinally. Trimming at V came to 4 bases and at J to 3 bases, leaving 11 bases not matched to a gene. Germline-derived CDR1 and CDR2 are SGHRS and YFSETQ. The CDR3 sequence is 16 residues long. The source of the sample is a study of blood T cell repertoires in COVID-19. Looking at the study overall: The samples span acute and convalescent COVID-19 from the United States, Italy and Spain. In each case, the material was cDNA or gDNA derived from T cells, B-cell-depleted T cells, or PBMCs.

Original data processing: Counts of nucleated cells, estimated from reference gene primer amplification, were obtained. Here immunoSEQ multiplex PCR was the method, and the copy in TCRdb shows in-frame clones only, minus some. That table furnishes V, J and clone size, whereas the DNA furnished D and trimming. The sample holds hundreds of thousands of clones, around 88% seen once. V usage is TRBV5-1 and J usage is TRBJ2-3; TRBD2 agrees at 7 bases. The sample was peripheral blood. This clonotype was sampled from a woman between 25 and 40 years old with COVID-19, enrolled during active disease. CDR3 nucleotide sequence: TGCGCCAGCAGCCCGGGACTCCCGGGAGGAACAGATACGCAGTATTTT. Protein: CASSPGLPGGTDTQYF.